One T cell receptor (beta chain) is described in this entry. Sequencing used immunoSEQ multiplex PCR; TCRdb keeps in-frame clones, though not all of them. The top ten hold over 15% of the sample, which has under 35,000 clones, approximately 93% seen once. The data derive from a study of chemoradiotherapy in HPV16-positive cancers. Repeated repertoire sampling spanned the course of chemoradiotherapy. Trimming cost V 4 bases and J 1 base; bases outside gene matches: 6. CDR1 and CDR2 from the germline V gene are MNHEY and SMNVEV (reference sequence). The CDR3 spans 15 residues. This receptor was obtained from a human donor with HPV-associated anogenital cancer. The source material was blood, sampled from a patient who underwent chemoradiotherapy. The chain links TRBV27 to TRBJ1-1, with 7 positions matching TRBD1. CDR3 DNA: TGTGCCAGCAGTTCCCCAGGGGGAGCGAACACTGAAGCTTTCTTT. Amino acids: CASSSPGGANTEAFF.